Given below is one T cell receptor beta chain in context. Its specificity is unknown. Clones were sequenced by immunoSEQ multiplex PCR, and TCRdb holds only the in-frame ones, with some missing. The sample contains approximately 100,000 clones, around nine tenths of which appear only once. The sample comes from a study of T cell responses to AZD1222 COVID-19 vaccine. Background on the study: Researchers grouped second doses given at about 4 or about 12 weeks into one pool. Findings of the study overall: Only a handful of AZD1222 recipients, more than five in all, had baseline seropositivity. Unmutated variant regions are reportedly the target of nearly half of TCRs that are spike-specific. Donor demographics were predominantly white British with a female majority; clonal diversity may be underestimated.

The germline gives CDR1 SGHDN, CDR2 FVKESK. CDR3 length: 13 residues. The V end was cut by 0 bases, the J end by 3 bases, with 5 bases between. Material: peripheral blood, obtained on day 0 of AZD1222 vaccination. The source of this sequence is an adult in good health. V and J are TRBV14 and TRBJ1-2; D not resolved. CDR3 in amino acids: CASSQERYYGYTF. For the CDR3, the DNA is TGTGCCAGCAGCCAAGAGCGTTACTATGGCTACACCTTC. The full variable domain, completed using reference TRBV14 and TRBJ1-2, is EAGVTQFPSHSVIEKGQTVTLRCDPISGHDNLYWYRRVMGKEIKFLLHFVKESKQDESGMPNNRFLAERTGGTYSTLKVQPAELEDSGVYFCASSQERYYGYTFGSGTRLTVV.